Following are 19 T cell receptor beta chains from one sample sequenced in a study of blood T cell repertoires in COVID-19. Clones were sequenced by immunoSEQ multiplex PCR, and TCRdb holds only the in-frame ones, with some missing. The repertoire holds some 140,000 clones, with approximately 80% as singletons. Sequencing used peripheral blood. The receptors stem from a man between 60 and 70 years old who had recovered from COVID-19.

The chain has TRBV7-8 and TRBJ1-5; D gene ambiguous. V lost 1 base and J lost 1, with 11 bases in between. The CDR3 length is 16 residues. CDR1 and CDR2 from the germline V gene are SGHVS and FQNEAQ. CDR3 region: CASSLGAAGSNQPQHF. The CDR3 nucleotides are TGTGCCAGCAGCTTAGGGGCGGCGGGGAGCAATCAGCCCCAGCATTTT.

The rearrangement uses TRBV5-4 and TRBJ2-3, with 8 bases lining up with TRBD2. CDR3 length: 15 residues. CDR1 and CDR2 (germline): SGHNT, YYREEE (reference sequence). With V trimmed by 4 bases and J by 2 bases, 6 bases remained unmatched. CDR3 sequence reads: CASSPGGDITDTQYF. For the CDR3, the DNA is TGTGCCAGCAGCCCGGGAGGGGACATCACAGATACGCAGTATTTT.

The chain recombines TRBV11-3 with TRBJ2-2; the D gene is possibly TRBD1 (5 bases). The length of the CDR3 is 14 residues. Germline V gene data show CDR1 as SGHNT and CDR2 as YENEEA. V was cut by 3 bases and J by 6 bases, with 11 bases left in between. The CDR3 DNA sequence: TGTGCCAGCAGCTTTAAGCAGGGTTCCGGGGAGCTGTTTTTT. It is translated as CASSFKQGSGELFF.

This clone was detected a few times. The chain couples TRBV6-5 to TRBJ1-6; tentatively, D is TRBD1 (5 bases). CDR1 is MNHEY and CDR2 is SVGAGI in the germline V gene. The CDR3 sequence is 13 residues long. Trimming took off 6 bases at V and 13 bases at J, with 16 bases between the two ends. CDR3 DNA sequence: TGTGCCAGCAGCCAGGACACGGTCGCCCCCCTCCACTTT. This sequence encodes CASSQDTVAPLHF.

The genes are TRBV30 and TRBJ1-2; D ambiguous. The CDR3 has 16 amino acids. CDR1 is GTSNPN and CDR2 is SVGIG in the germline V gene (reference sequence). Trimming removed 4 bases from V and 0 bases from J, with 18 bases in between. The DNA of the CDR3 is TGTGCCTGGACTCAACTCGGGAGGAGGGCTAACTATGGCTACACCTTC. Translating it yields CAWTQLGRRANYGYTF.

The sample holds one count of this clone. The chain links TRBV5-5 to TRBJ1-4; D might be TRBD1 (6 bases). V shed 4 bases and J shed 6 bases, with 13 bases lying between them. CDR3 size: 14 residues. The germline CDR1 and CDR2 sequences are SGHKS and YYEKEE (reference sequence). CDR3 amino acids: CASSRPGDDEKLFF. DNA of the CDR3: TGTGCCAGCAGCCGCCCAGGGGATGATGAAAAACTGTTTTTT.

This clone was found a few times. The CDR3 bases are TGCGCCAGCAGCCCGGAACTACAGGGGCGAGGGGGCTACACCTTC. This encodes CASSPELQGRGGYTF. The gene calls are TRBV5-1 and TRBJ1-2; 7 bases line up with TRBD1. In germline, CDR1 is SGHRS, CDR2 YFSETQ. This CDR3 contains 15 residues. V gave up 4 bases and J gave up 8 bases; unmatched junction bases: 14.

The chain recombines TRBV9 with TRBJ2-3; 13 positions agree with TRBD2. V shed 0 bases and J 4 bases; nucleotides not matched to a gene: 8. The CDR3 is 18 amino acids. CDR1 and CDR2 from the germline V gene are SGDLS and YYNGEE. CDR3 in DNA: TGTGCCAGCAGCGTAGTAACTAGCGGGGGGGCCTACGCAGATACGCAGTATTTT. Translated: CASSVVTSGGAYADTQYF.

This clone was found a few times. The rearrangement uses TRBV7-8 and TRBJ2-7, with 11 nucleotides matching TRBD2. This CDR3 has 16 residues. Germline V gives CDR1 SGHVS, CDR2 FQNEAQ. Unmatched junction bases numbered 13, after V lost 5 bases and J lost 7 bases. The CDR3 reads CASSILTGTSGGEQYF. CDR3 coding DNA: TGTGCCAGCAGCATTCTCACCGGGACTAGCGGTGGTGAGCAGTACTTC.

The chain recombines TRBV6-1 with TRBJ2-1; the match to TRBD1 covers 8 bases. There are 16 residues in the CDR3. After removal of 0 bases from V and 6 bases from J, the junction contained 7 bases not matched to a gene. Germline V gene data show CDR1 as MNHNS and CDR2 as SASEGT. The CDR3 DNA sequence: TGTGCCAGCAGTGAAGCGGTCGGACAGGGTGGCAATGAGCAGTTCTTC. It is translated as CASSEAVGQGGNEQFF.

The genes are TRBV5-5 and TRBJ2-5, with 7 bases aligning to TRBD2. Per the germline V gene, CDR1 is SGHKS and CDR2 is YYEKEE (reference sequence). CDR3 length: 14 residues. The trim removed 4 bases at V and 4 bases at J, leaving 7 bases unmatched. In nucleotides, the CDR3 is TGTGCCAGCAGCCCAGGCGGGGGAGGAGAGACCCAGTACTTC. Protein product: CASSPGGGGETQYF.

This clone was observed a few times. This chain joins TRBV6-6 and TRBJ2-1; TRBD2 agrees at 8 bases. The CDR3 has 20 residues. Germline V CDR1 and CDR2: MNHNY, SVGAGI (reference sequence). V trimming: 5 bases; J trimming: 4 bases; junction bases outside the gene matches: 22. CDR3: CASSPFVPGLEFGYYNEQFF. The DNA for the CDR3 is TGTGCCAGCAGTCCTTTCGTCCCGGGACTAGAGTTCGGTTATTACAATGAGCAGTTCTTC.

The rearrangement links TRBV7-2 to TRBJ1-6; perhaps TRBD1 as D (6 bases). The CDR3 covers 16 residues. Trimming cost V 1 base and J 10 bases, with 17 bases left between them. Germline CDR1 reads SGHTA; CDR2 reads FQGNSA. CDR3 residues: CASSLGPVGGGSPLHF. The DNA of the CDR3 is TGTGCCAGCAGCTTAGGCCCAGTTGGGGGGGGCTCACCCCTCCACTTT.

The chain uses TRBV28 and TRBJ2-7; a weak D match, TRBD1 (5 bases). The germline V gene has CDR1 MDHEN and CDR2 SYDVKM. There are 15 residues in the CDR3. Trimming cost V 7 bases and J 2 bases, with 18 bases left between them. The CDR3 is CASTQLGGRAYEQYF. As DNA, the CDR3 is TGTGCCAGCACGCAACTGGGCGGCAGGGCCTACGAGCAGTACTTC.

This clone showed up just once. V usage is TRBV7-2 and J usage is TRBJ1-3; no clear D. Germline V gene sequence: CDR1 SGHTA, CDR2 FQGNSA. Trimming removed 5 bases at V and 2 bases at J, with 13 bases between. This CDR3 is 15 amino acids long. CDR3 coding DNA: TGTGCCAGCAGCCCCCCGGGAGGACCTGGAAACACCATATATTTT. It encodes CASSPPGGPGNTIYF.

The rearrangement uses TRBV6-5 and TRBJ1-2; TRBD1 agrees at 8 bases. The CDR3 contains 12 residues. CDR1 is MNHEY, CDR2 SVGAGI, per germline. V lost 6 bases, J lost 7 bases, and 4 bases stayed unmatched. CDR3 nucleotides: TGTGCCAGCAGGACAGGGGAGTCTGGCTACACCTTC. Translating it yields CASRTGESGYTF.

This clone was counted once. The chain recombines TRBV20-1 with TRBJ2-1, with 13 bases aligning to TRBD2. In germline, CDR1 is DFQATT, CDR2 SNEGSKA (reference sequence). The CDR3 has 15 residues. J was trimmed by 7 bases and V by 3 bases; bases with no gene match: 6. As DNA, the CDR3 is TGCAGTGCTAGTGGACTAGCGGGAGAAAGGAATGAGCAGTTCTTC. Its protein is CSASGLAGERNEQFF.

The sample holds a few counts of this clone. This chain links TRBV19 with TRBJ1-1, with D unresolved. Between the trimmed V and J ends, which lost 7 bases and 8 bases, there was a span of 23 bases. The CDR3 contains 15 residues. Per the germline V gene, CDR1 is LNHDA and CDR2 is SQIVND (reference sequence). The CDR3, as DNA: TGTGCCAGTATAACGGGCAGCCTAACTAGTCGGGAAGCTTTCTTT. This codes for CASITGSLTSREAFF.

The rearrangement uses TRBV19 and TRBJ1-1; 8 positions match TRBD1. With V trimmed by 5 bases and J by 4 bases, 3 bases remained unmatched. This CDR3 has 13 residues. In germline, CDR1 is LNHDA, CDR2 SQIVND (reference sequence). The CDR3 region has the DNA TGTGCCAGTAGTCAGGGGGCCGTCACTGAAGCTTTCTTT. Its protein product is CASSQGAVTEAFF.